This passage covers 10 T cell receptor beta chains from one sample sequenced in a study of long-term antiretroviral therapy in people with HIV. The assay used was immunoSEQ (version v3.0), run at survey level. Some clones are missing from TCRdb's copy, which holds only in-frame ones; the method was immunoSEQ multiplex PCR. The repertoire has tens of thousands of clones, roughly 80% of them found once; the top ten carry about a quarter. Sample: unsorted PBMCs, taken 0.4 years after starting antiretroviral therapy. Receptor source: a man over 45 with HIV.

The chain links TRBV28 to TRBJ2-7; 9 bases align to TRBD1. Germline assignment: CDR1 MDHEN and CDR2 SYDVKM. J was trimmed by 1 base and V by 6 bases; bases with no gene match: 10. The CDR3 has 16 amino acids. CDR3 region: CASSVTGGWRSYEQYF. CDR3 in DNA: TGTGCCAGCAGCGTAACAGGGGGCTGGAGATCCTACGAGCAGTACTTC.

The chain has TRBV4-3 and TRBJ1-5; the D is unclear. The CDR3 consists of 14 residues. Germline CDR1 is LGHNA and CDR2 is YSLEER. Trimming cost V 2 bases and J 2 bases, with 7 bases left between them. The CDR3 bases are TGCGCCAGCAGCCAATTATGGGGCAATCAGCCCCAGCATTTT. It encodes CASSQLWGNQPQHF.

The gene calls are TRBV4-3 and TRBJ1-4; D not resolved. The V end lost 1 base, the J end lost 0 bases, and 9 bases lay between the germline ends. This CDR3 spans 16 amino acids. In germline, CDR1 is LGHNA, CDR2 YSLEER. CDR3 sequence reads: CASSQGARSTNEKLFF. The CDR3 nucleotides read TGCGCCAGCAGCCAAGGGGCCCGATCAACTAATGAAAAACTGTTTTTT.

This clone has a handful of counts. The genes are TRBV5-8 and TRBJ2-7; weak D call: TRBD2 (6 bases). The germline gives CDR1 SGHTS, CDR2 YDEGEE. CDR3 size: 15 residues. Trimming shortened V by 0 bases and J by 0 bases, and 10 bases separated the two germline ends. The CDR3 sequence is CASSLGRGISYEQYF. The CDR3 coding sequence is TGTGCCAGCAGCTTGGGGAGGGGAATCTCCTACGAGCAGTACTTC.

J is TRBJ2-7 and V is TRBV6-1, with TRBD1 identical over 8 bases. The germline V gene encodes CDR1 MNHNS and CDR2 SASEGT. The CDR3 spans 14 residues. V shed 8 bases, J shed 5 bases, and the junction held 11 bases outside the gene matches. The CDR3: CASRARQGLNEQYF. In DNA, the CDR3 is TGTGCCAGCCGGGCCAGACAGGGGCTGAACGAGCAGTACTTC.

The chain has TRBV5-4 and TRBJ2-1, with D uncertain. V was shortened by 2 bases and J by 9 bases, with 12 bases between the two germline ends. Germline V gene sequence: CDR1 SGHNT, CDR2 YYREEE (reference sequence). The CDR3 totals 13 residues. CDR3 nucleotides: TGTGCCAGCAGCTTAGAGAAAATAGGTGAGCAGTTCTTC. Translating it yields CASSLEKIGEQFF.

This clone was seen just once. This chain joins TRBV11-2 and TRBJ2-1, with 10 bases identical to TRBD2. Per the germline V gene, CDR1 is SGHAT and CDR2 is FQNNGV. This CDR3 contains 18 residues. V dropped 2 bases and J dropped 8; count of bases not matched to a gene: 15. The CDR3 nucleotides are TGTGCCAGCAGCTTATTAGTAGCGAGCGGGGGGGCTTGGGATGAGCAGTTCTTC. Translating it yields CASSLLVASGGAWDEQFF.

The rearrangement uses TRBV5-1 and TRBJ1-2; 12 nucleotides line up with TRBD1. Germline values: CDR1 SGHRS, CDR2 YFSETQ. Trimming removed 5 bases from V and 2 bases from J; junction bases left unmatched: 10. The CDR3 has 17 amino acids. CDR3 loop: CASSTGTGGSLNYGYTF. Written as DNA, the CDR3 is TGCGCCAGCAGTACCGGGACAGGGGGCTCCTTGAACTATGGCTACACCTTC.

The V gene is TRBV29-1, the J gene TRBJ1-1; no firm D call. CDR1 is SQVTM, CDR2 ANQGSEA, per germline. The length of the CDR3 is 13 residues. Between the trimmed V and J ends, which lost 8 bases and 1 base, there was a span of 14 bases. The CDR3 region has the DNA TGCAGCTCTCAAGGGCCGGAGAACACTGAAGCTTTCTTT. Amino acids: CSSQGPENTEAFF.

J is TRBJ1-4 and V is TRBV30, with 9 bases identical to TRBD1. The J segment lost 13 bases and the V segment lost 2 bases, leaving 20 bases of the junction unmatched. Germline lookup yields CDR1 GTSNPN and CDR2 SVGIG (reference sequence). The CDR3 extends over 17 amino acids. The CDR3 reads CAWSSGTGRTRGVRLFF. In DNA form, the CDR3 reads TGTGCCTGGAGTTCCGGGACAGGGAGGACAAGAGGAGTTCGACTGTTTTTT.